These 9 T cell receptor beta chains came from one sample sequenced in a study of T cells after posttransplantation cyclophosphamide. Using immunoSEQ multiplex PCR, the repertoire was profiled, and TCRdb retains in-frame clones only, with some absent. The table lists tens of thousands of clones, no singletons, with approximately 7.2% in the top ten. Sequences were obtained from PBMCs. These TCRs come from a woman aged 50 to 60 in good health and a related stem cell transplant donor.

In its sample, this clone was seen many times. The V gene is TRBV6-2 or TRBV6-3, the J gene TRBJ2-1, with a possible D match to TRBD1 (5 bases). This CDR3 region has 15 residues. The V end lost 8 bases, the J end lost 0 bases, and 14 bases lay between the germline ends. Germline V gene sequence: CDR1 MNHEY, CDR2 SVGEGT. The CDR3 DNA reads TGTGCCAGCCGCATACACAGGTTCTCCTACAATGAGCAGTTCTTC. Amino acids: CASRIHRFSYNEQFF.

The CDR3 loop reads CASSLTRQFLYGYTF. The DNA of the CDR3 is TGTGCCAGCAGTTTAACGCGACAGTTCCTCTATGGCTACACCTTC. The chain has TRBV27 and TRBJ1-2; TRBD1 is a possible D gene (5 bases). Per the germline V gene, CDR1 is MNHEY and CDR2 is SMNVEV (reference sequence). This CDR3 contains 15 residues. Trimming stripped 2 bases from V and 4 bases from J, with 14 bases between.

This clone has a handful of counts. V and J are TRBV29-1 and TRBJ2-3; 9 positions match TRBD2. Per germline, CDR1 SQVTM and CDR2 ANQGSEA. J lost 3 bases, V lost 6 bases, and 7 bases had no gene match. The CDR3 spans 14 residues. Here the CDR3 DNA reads TGCAGCGTCGGGCGGGAGGGCCCGACAGATACGCAGTATTTT. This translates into CSVGREGPTDTQYF.

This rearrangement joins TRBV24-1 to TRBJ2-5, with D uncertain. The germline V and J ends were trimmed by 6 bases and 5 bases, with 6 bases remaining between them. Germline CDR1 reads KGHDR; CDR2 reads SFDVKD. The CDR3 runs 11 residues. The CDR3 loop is CATSSGETQYF. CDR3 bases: TGTGCCACCAGTTCCGGGGAGACCCAGTACTTC.

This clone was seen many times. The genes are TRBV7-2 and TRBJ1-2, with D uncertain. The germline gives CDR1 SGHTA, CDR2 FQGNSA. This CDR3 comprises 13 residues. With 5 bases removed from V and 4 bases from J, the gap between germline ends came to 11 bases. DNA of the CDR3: TGTGCCAGCAGCGCCCGGGGAGTCTATGGCTACACCTTC. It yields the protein CASSARGVYGYTF.

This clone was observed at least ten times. CDR3 region: CASSFPRPPQDTQYF. CDR3 coding DNA: TGTGCCAGCAGCTTCCCGAGGCCCCCTCAGGATACGCAGTATTTT. The J gene is TRBJ2-3, the V gene TRBV7-9, with unresolved D. CDR1 is SEHNR and CDR2 is FQNEAQ in the germline V gene (reference sequence). CDR3 length: 15 residues. The V end lost 3 bases, the J end lost 6 bases, and 16 bases lay between the germline ends.

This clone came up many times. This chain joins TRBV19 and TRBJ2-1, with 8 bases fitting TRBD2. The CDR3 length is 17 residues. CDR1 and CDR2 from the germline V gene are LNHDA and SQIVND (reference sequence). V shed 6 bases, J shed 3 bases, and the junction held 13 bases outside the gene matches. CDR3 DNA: TGTGCCAGTAGGAGGACTAGCCGGAGGAGGAGCTACAATGAGCAGTTCTTC. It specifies CASRRTSRRRSYNEQFF.

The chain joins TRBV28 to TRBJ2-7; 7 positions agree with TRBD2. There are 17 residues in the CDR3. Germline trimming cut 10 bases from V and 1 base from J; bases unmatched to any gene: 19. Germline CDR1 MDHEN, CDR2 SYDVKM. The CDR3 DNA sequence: TGTGCCACCAGCGGGAACGCGGGAGAGCGGGGTTCCTACGAGCAGTACTTC. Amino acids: CATSGNAGERGSYEQYF.

This chain's CDR3 is CASIGTGAGELFF. Here the CDR3 DNA reads TGTGCCAGTATCGGGACAGGGGCCGGGGAGCTGTTTTTT. J is TRBJ2-2 and V is TRBV19, with 10 bases that match TRBD1. Germline V gene data show CDR1 as LNHDA and CDR2 as SQIVND (reference sequence). Losses at the gene ends were 7 bases for V and 6 bases for J; bases not matched to a gene: 2. The CDR3 length is 13 residues.